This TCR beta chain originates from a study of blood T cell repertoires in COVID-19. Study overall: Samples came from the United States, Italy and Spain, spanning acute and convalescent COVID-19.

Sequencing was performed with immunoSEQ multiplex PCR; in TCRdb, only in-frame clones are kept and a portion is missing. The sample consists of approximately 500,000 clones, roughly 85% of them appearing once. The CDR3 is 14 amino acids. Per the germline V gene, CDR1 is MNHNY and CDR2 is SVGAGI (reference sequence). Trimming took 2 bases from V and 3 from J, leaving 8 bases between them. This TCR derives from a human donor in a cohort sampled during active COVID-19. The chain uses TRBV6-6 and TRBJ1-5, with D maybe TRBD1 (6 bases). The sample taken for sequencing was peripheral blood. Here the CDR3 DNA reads TGTGCCAGCAGTTACCGGGGGGCCAATCAGCCCCAGCATTTT. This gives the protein CASSYRGANQPQHF.